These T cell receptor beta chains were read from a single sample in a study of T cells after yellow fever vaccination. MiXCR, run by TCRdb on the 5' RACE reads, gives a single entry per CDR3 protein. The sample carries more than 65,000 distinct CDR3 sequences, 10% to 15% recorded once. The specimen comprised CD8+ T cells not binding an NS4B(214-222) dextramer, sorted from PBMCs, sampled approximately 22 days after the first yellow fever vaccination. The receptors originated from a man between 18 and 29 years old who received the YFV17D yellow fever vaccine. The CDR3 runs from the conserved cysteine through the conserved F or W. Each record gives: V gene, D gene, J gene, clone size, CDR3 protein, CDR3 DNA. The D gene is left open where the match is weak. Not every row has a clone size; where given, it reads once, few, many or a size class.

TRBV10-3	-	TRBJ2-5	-	CAISEGRQETQYF	TGTGCCATCAGTGAGGGACGACAAGAGACCCAGTACTTC
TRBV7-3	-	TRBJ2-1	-	CASSLTGEANEQFF	TGTGCCAGCAGCTTAACAGGGGAGGCCAATGAGCAGTTCTTC
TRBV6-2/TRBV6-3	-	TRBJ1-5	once	CASSYPVARSQHF	TGTGCCAGCAGTTACCCGGTTGCCCGGTCCCAGCATTTT
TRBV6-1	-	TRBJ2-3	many	CASSGNPGRETDTQYF	TGTGCCAGCAGTGGAAATCCGGGCCGTGAGACAGATACGCAGTATTTT
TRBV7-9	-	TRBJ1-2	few	CASRRLDYYGYTF	TGTGCCAGCAGGAGACTCGACTACTATGGCTACACCTTC
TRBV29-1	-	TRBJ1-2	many	CSVDSVFGLGSGYTF	TGCAGCGTTGATTCCGTATTCGGGCTTGGGTCTGGCTACACCTTC
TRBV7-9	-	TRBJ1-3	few	CASSLRHKDSGNTIYF	TGTGCCAGCAGCTTACGCCACAAGGACTCTGGAAACACCATATATTTT
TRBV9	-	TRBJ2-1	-	CASSVGIAAYNEQFF	TGTGCCAGCAGCGTAGGAATAGCGGCTTACAATGAGCAGTTCTTC
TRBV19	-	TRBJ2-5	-	CASSILPGQETQYF	TGTGCCAGTAGTATCCTCCCAGGACAAGAGACCCAGTACTTC
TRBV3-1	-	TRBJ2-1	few	CASNPAGAYNEQFF	TGTGCCAGCAACCCCGCAGGAGCGTACAATGAGCAGTTCTTC
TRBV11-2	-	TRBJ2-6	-	CASSTWTRGANVLTF	TGTGCCAGCAGCACCTGGACACGCGGGGCCAACGTCCTGACTTTC
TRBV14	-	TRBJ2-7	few	CASSQGLGKEAYEQYF	TGTGCCAGCAGCCAAGGCCTCGGGAAGGAGGCCTACGAGCAGTACTTC
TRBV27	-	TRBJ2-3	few	CASSDPGRGLSDTQYF	TGTGCCAGCAGCGATCCGGGACGGGGGTTGTCAGATACGCAGTATTTT
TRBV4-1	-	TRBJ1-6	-	CASSQDPRPTRSPLHF	TGCGCCAGCAGCCAGGATCCTCGGCCTACAAGGTCACCCCTCCACTTT
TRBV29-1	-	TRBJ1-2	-	CSVEDVGLIPYGYTF	TGCAGCGTTGAAGATGTGGGACTCATTCCCTATGGCTACACCTTC
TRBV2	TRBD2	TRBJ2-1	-	CASSEAGDYNEQFF	TGTGCCAGCAGTGAGGCGGGGGACTACAATGAGCAGTTCTTC
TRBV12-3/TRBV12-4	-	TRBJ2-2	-	CASSLDRAPGELFF	TGTGCCAGCAGTTTAGACAGGGCTCCCGGGGAGCTGTTTTTT
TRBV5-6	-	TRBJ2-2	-	CASSLVAGARGTGELFF	TGTGCCAGCAGCTTGGTCGCAGGGGCGCGGGGCACCGGGGAGCTGTTTTTT
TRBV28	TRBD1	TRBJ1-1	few	CASREDRANTEAFF	TGTGCCAGCAGGGAGGACAGGGCGAACACTGAAGCTTTCTTT
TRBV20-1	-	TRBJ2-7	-	CSARAGNSYEQYF	TGCAGTGCTAGAGCTGGCAACTCCTACGAGCAGTACTTC
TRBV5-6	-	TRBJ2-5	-	CASSLGEETQYF	TGTGCCAGCAGCTTGGGGGAGGAGACCCAGTACTTC
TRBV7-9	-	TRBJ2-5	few	CASSPWNSQETQYF	TGTGCCAGCAGCCCTTGGAACAGCCAAGAGACCCAGTACTTC
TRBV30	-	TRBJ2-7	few	CASSPPEQYF	TGTGCCTCCAGCCCCCCCGAGCAGTACTTC
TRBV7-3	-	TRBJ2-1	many	CASSGGNGNEQFF	TGTGCCAGCAGTGGCGGAAATGGCAATGAGCAGTTCTTC
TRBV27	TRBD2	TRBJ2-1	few	CASSPWTSGGIYNEQFF	TGTGCCAGCAGTCCGTGGACTAGCGGGGGGATTTACAATGAGCAGTTCTTC
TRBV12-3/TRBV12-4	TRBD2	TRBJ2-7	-	CASSFRGGGAYEQYF	TGTGCCAGCAGTTTCCGGGGCGGGGGGGCCTACGAGCAGTACTTC